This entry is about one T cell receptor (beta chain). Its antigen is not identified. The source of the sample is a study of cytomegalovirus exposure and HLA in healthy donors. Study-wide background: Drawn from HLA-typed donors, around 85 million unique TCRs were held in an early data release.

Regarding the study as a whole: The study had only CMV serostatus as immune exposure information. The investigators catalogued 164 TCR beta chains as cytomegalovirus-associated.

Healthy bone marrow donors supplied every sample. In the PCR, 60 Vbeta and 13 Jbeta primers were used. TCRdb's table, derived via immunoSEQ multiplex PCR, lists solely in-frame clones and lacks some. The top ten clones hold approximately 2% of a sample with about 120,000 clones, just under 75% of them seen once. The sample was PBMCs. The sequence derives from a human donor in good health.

As DNA, the CDR3 is TGTGCCAGCAGTGGGACATCTAGGGGGCAGTACTTC. Its translation is CASSGTSRGQYF. V gene TRBV2 combines with J gene TRBJ2-7; a possible D gene is TRBD1 (5 bases). The CDR3 runs to 12 residues. Germline V CDR1 and CDR2: SNHLY, FYNNEI. V lost 4 bases, J lost 9 bases, and 13 bases lay in between.